These 20 T cell receptor beta chains came from one sample sequenced in a study of blood T cell repertoires in COVID-19. Assay used: immunoSEQ multiplex PCR; TCRdb lists only in-frame clones, some missing. The sample contains 55,000 to 90,000 clones, roughly 77% of which appear only once. Sequenced: peripheral blood. Source of these receptors: a woman aged 65 to 85 with acute or convalescent COVID-19.

Only a few counts were recorded for this clone. This rearrangement joins TRBV27 to TRBJ2-3, with D possibly being TRBD2 (6 bases). The CDR3 is 18 amino acids. Between the trimmed V and J ends, which lost 5 bases and 4 bases, there was a span of 25 bases. Germline CDR1 is MNHEY and CDR2 is SMNVEV (reference sequence). CDR3: CASSPLYVSGLPADTQYF. As DNA, the CDR3 is TGTGCCAGCAGTCCCCTTTATGTTAGCGGTCTACCGGCAGATACGCAGTATTTT.

This chain joins TRBV16 and TRBJ1-1, with D possibly TRBD1 on 6 matching bases. There are 17 residues in the CDR3. Looked up from germline, CDR1 is KGHSY and CDR2 is FQNENV. Trimming took off 5 bases at V and 7 bases at J, with 26 bases between the two ends. The CDR3, as DNA: TGTGCCAGCAGCTCTACCCCCTTTGGGACAAGTGGGAGTGAAGCTTTCTTT. Its translation is CASSSTPFGTSGSEAFF.

This chain connects TRBV3-1 (or the pseudogene TRBV3-2) to TRBJ2-7; 14 bases align to TRBD2. The CDR3 has 15 residues. With 5 bases clipped from V and 4 bases from J, the junction kept 4 bases outside the gene matches. Germline V CDR1 and CDR2: LGHDT, YNNKEL (reference sequence). This CDR3 is CASSYGTSGSYEQYF. The CDR3 bases are TGTGCCAGCAGCTACGGGACTAGCGGGAGTTACGAGCAGTACTTC.

The chain carries TRBV20-1 and TRBJ1-6; a possible D gene is TRBD1 (6 bases). The germline V and J ends were trimmed by 3 bases and 7 bases, with 13 bases remaining between them. Germline CDR1 reads DFQATT; CDR2 reads SNEGSKA (reference sequence). The CDR3 extends over 14 amino acids. CDR3 coding DNA: TGCAGTGCTAGTTTAGGGGGTCTCAATTCACCCCTCCACTTT. Amino acid sequence: CSASLGGLNSPLHF.

The V and J genes are TRBV6-5 and TRBJ2-3; D is unclear. V lost 4 bases to trimming and J lost 0 bases, with 11 bases between them. This CDR3 has 15 amino acids. CDR1 MNHEY and CDR2 SVGAGI come from the germline V gene. The CDR3: CASSWKAASTDTQYF. DNA of the CDR3: TGTGCCAGCAGTTGGAAGGCGGCTAGCACAGATACGCAGTATTTT.

This sequence joins TRBV15 and TRBJ1-2; tentative D call: TRBD1 (6 bases). With 1 base removed from V and 4 bases from J, the gap between germline ends came to 13 bases. This CDR3 has 15 residues. Germline CDR1 and CDR2: LNHNV and YYDKDF (reference sequence). The CDR3 sequence is CATSRGGGTAYGYTF. The CDR3 DNA reads TGTGCCACCAGCAGAGGAGGGGGAACGGCCTATGGCTACACCTTC.

This chain connects TRBV7-9 to TRBJ1-4; TRBD1 agrees at 7 bases. V trimming: 5 bases; J trimming: 4 bases; junction bases outside the gene matches: 7. Germline V lookup: CDR1 SEHNR, CDR2 FQNEAQ (reference sequence). The CDR3 contains 15 residues. The CDR3 protein is CASSESTGNNEKLFF. The CDR3 coding sequence is TGTGCCAGCAGCGAGTCGACAGGGAATAATGAAAAACTGTTTTTT.

The chain couples TRBV7-9 to TRBJ2-5; TRBD2 matches 10 bases. Germline loops: CDR1 SEHNR, CDR2 FQNEAQ (reference sequence). With 2 bases clipped from V and 4 bases from J, the junction kept 4 bases outside the gene matches. The CDR3 loop spans 15 amino acids. The CDR3 DNA reads as TGTGCCAGCAGCTTACTAGCGGGGGTCTCAGAGACCCAGTACTTC. Translating it yields CASSLLAGVSETQYF.

The rearrangement links TRBV2 to TRBJ2-2; perhaps TRBD1 as D (6 bases). Germline CDR1 reads SNHLY; CDR2 reads FYNNEI. Trimming took off 6 bases at V and 4 bases at J, with 15 bases between the two ends. CDR3 length: 15 amino acids. CDR3 in amino acids: CASSQDRLITGELFF. Here the CDR3 DNA reads TGTGCCAGCAGCCAGGACAGACTGATCACCGGGGAGCTGTTTTTT.

This clone was picked up a small number of times. The chain links TRBV4-2 to TRBJ2-7, with 13 bases that match TRBD2. CDR3 length: 17 residues. V dropped 4 bases and J dropped 5; count of bases not matched to a gene: 11. Germline assignment: CDR1 LGHNA and CDR2 YNFKEQ. Written as DNA, the CDR3 is TGTGCCAGCAGCCTAACAACTAGCGGGAGGGAGGACCACGAGCAGTACTTC. Amino acid sequence: CASSLTTSGREDHEQYF.

The rearrangement links TRBV4-2 to TRBJ2-1; a weak D match, TRBD2 (5 bases). Germline assignment: CDR1 LGHNA and CDR2 YNFKEQ. V lost 1 base and J 9 bases, leaving 10 bases between the germline ends. The CDR3 is made up of 13 amino acids. CDR3 nucleotides: TGTGCCAGCAGCCAAGTACTAGTGGGTGAGCAGTTCTTC. This sequence encodes CASSQVLVGEQFF.

This clone has only a few counts. The V call is TRBV20-1, the J call TRBJ1-2; D might be TRBD1 (5 bases). Trimming cost V 6 bases and J 8 bases, with 13 bases left between them. The CDR3 has 11 residues. Germline CDR1 and CDR2: DFQATT and SNEGSKA (reference sequence). The CDR3 DNA reads as TGCAGTGCCCCGGGGGGAGGAGGCTACACCTTC. Amino acids: CSAPGGGGYTF.

CDR3 region: CAISELVGTEAFF. The CDR3 DNA sequence: TGTGCCATCAGTGAGTTAGTCGGCACTGAAGCTTTCTTT. The chain combines TRBV10-3 with TRBJ1-1; D is undetermined. The germline V and J ends were trimmed by 1 base and 4 bases, with 7 bases remaining between them. Germline-derived CDR1 and CDR2 are ENHRY and SYGVKD. The CDR3 covers 13 residues.

The chain joins TRBV6-6 to TRBJ2-2; D possibly corresponds to TRBD1 (6 bases). CDR3 length equals 15 residues. Trimming stripped 4 bases from V and 5 bases from J, with 14 bases between. CDR1 MNHNY and CDR2 SVGAGI come from the germline V gene (reference sequence). CDR3 region: CASSSRRGPTGELFF. The CDR3 nucleotides are TGTGCCAGCAGTTCCCGCAGGGGCCCTACCGGGGAGCTGTTTTTT.

The V gene is TRBV5-1, the J gene TRBJ1-1; D is undetermined. Germline CDR1 and CDR2: SGHRS and YFSETQ. The ends were cut back, 0 bases at V and 1 base at J, with 10 bases in the middle. CDR3 length: 15 residues. The chain's CDR3 is CASSLARLTNTEAFF. DNA of the CDR3: TGCGCCAGCAGCTTGGCCAGACTGACGAACACTGAAGCTTTCTTT.

This clone is a singleton in its sample. The V and J genes are TRBV12-3 or TRBV12-4 and TRBJ1-5, with 7 nucleotides matching TRBD1. V lost 5 bases, J lost 5 bases, and 3 bases stayed unmatched. The CDR3 totals 13 residues. The CDR3 DNA reads TGTGCCAGCAGTACCACAGGGGATCAGCCCCAGCATTTT. As protein: CASSTTGDQPQHF.

This clone was recorded only once. V and J are TRBV7-9 and TRBJ1-1; D is possibly TRBD1 (6 bases). CDR3 length: 13 amino acids. Germline values: CDR1 SEHNR, CDR2 FQNEAQ (reference sequence). V lost 4 bases and J lost 2, with 8 bases in between. CDR3 bases: TGTGCCAGCAGCTGGACAGAAAACACTGAAGCTTTCTTT. Amino acid sequence: CASSWTENTEAFF. The entire variable domain, with the rest obtained from reference TRBV7-9 and TRBJ1-1, is as follows: DTGVSQNPRHKITKRGQNVTFRCDPISEHNRLYWYRQTLGQGPEFLTYFQNEAQLEKSRLLSDRFSAERPKGSFSTLEIQRTEQGDSAMYLCASSWTENTEAFFGQGTRLTVV.

The sample holds a few counts of this clone. This sequence joins TRBV19 and TRBJ2-1, with 11 bases lining up with TRBD2. CDR3 size: 15 residues. The V gene end was trimmed by 4 bases and the J gene end by 2 bases; junction bases not matched to a gene: 1. In germline, CDR1 is LNHDA, CDR2 SQIVND (reference sequence). This CDR3 reads CASSKLAGAYNEQFF. CDR3 bases: TGTGCCAGTAGTAAACTAGCGGGAGCCTACAATGAGCAGTTCTTC.

The V gene is TRBV10-1, the J gene TRBJ2-5, with TRBD2 matching over 10 bases. J was trimmed by 5 bases and V by 7 bases; bases with no gene match: 10. The germline V gene encodes CDR1 WNHNN and CDR2 SYGVQD (reference sequence). This CDR3 has 15 residues. CDR3 bases: TGCGCCAGCACACAAAAGCGGGAGGGCCTCGAGACCCAGTACTTC. It is translated as CASTQKREGLETQYF.

The genes are TRBV30 and TRBJ2-5; unclear D gene. With 0 bases removed from V and 3 bases from J, the gap between germline ends came to 8 bases. CDR3 length: 13 amino acids. Germline loops: CDR1 GTSNPN, CDR2 SVGIG (reference sequence). This chain's CDR3 is CAWSVGSEETQYF. For the CDR3, the DNA is TGTGCCTGGAGTGTTGGTAGTGAAGAGACCCAGTACTTC.